This T cell receptor (beta chain) came from a study of blood T cell repertoires in COVID-19. As for the study in general: Material from acute and convalescent COVID-19 was sourced from the United States, Italy and Spain. Sample material is recorded as cDNA or gDNA derived from T cells, B-cell-depleted T cells, or PBMCs.

This clone appeared once. Per the authors' pipeline: Reference gene primer amplification gave estimated nucleated cell counts. The method was immunoSEQ multiplex PCR; TCRdb's version includes in-frame clones alone and lacks a portion of them. That table is the source of V, J and clone size, and D and trimming were worked out from the DNA. The sample has approximately 220,000 clones; roughly 82% are singletons. This CDR3 is 15 amino acids long. Germline loops: CDR1 SSHAT, CDR2 FNYEAQ (reference sequence). The V end was cut by 7 bases, the J end by 4 bases, with 16 bases between. The sample taken for sequencing was peripheral blood. The sequence was obtained from a woman in her sixties or seventies with acute or convalescent COVID-19. The chain uses TRBV7-7 and TRBJ2-2; D perhaps matches TRBD1 (5 bases). The CDR3 DNA sequence: TGTGCCAGCAAAAAGGTGCCAGGGTCCACCGGGGAGCTGTTTTTT. It codes for CASKKVPGSTGELFF.